One T cell receptor (beta chain) is described in this entry. This record belongs to a study of blood T cell repertoires in COVID-19. In the study overall: Acute-phase and convalescent COVID-19 samples originated in the United States, Italy and Spain.

Clones were sequenced by immunoSEQ multiplex PCR, and TCRdb holds only the in-frame ones, with some missing. The sample has fewer than 65,000 clones, roughly four fifths seen once. The CDR3 consists of 15 residues. The V gene end was trimmed by 3 bases and the J gene end by 3 bases; junction bases not matched to a gene: 6. The germline CDR1 and CDR2 sequences are SGHVS and FQNEAQ. The rearrangement links TRBV7-8 to TRBJ2-7; 9 bases are shared with TRBD1. The clonotype was recovered from a human donor in a cohort sampled during active COVID-19. Sequenced input: peripheral blood. Here the CDR3 DNA reads TGTGCCAGCAGCTTTAACCGGGACAGGGTCTACGAGCAGTACTTC. This translates into CASSFNRDRVYEQYF.